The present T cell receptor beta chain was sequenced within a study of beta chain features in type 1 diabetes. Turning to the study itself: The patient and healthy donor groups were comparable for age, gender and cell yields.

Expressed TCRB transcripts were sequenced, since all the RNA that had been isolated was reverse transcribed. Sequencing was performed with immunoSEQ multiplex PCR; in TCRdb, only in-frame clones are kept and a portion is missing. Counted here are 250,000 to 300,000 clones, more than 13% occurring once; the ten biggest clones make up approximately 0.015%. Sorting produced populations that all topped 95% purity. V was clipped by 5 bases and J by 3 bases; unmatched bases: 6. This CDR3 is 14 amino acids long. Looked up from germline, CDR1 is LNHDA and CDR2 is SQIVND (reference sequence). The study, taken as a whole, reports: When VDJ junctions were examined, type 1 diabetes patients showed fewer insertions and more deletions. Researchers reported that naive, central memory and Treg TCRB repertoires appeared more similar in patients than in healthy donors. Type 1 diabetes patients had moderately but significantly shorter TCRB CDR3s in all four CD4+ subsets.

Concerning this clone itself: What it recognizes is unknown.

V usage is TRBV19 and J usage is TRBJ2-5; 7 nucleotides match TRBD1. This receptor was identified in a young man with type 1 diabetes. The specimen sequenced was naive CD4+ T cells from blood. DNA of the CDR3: TGTGCCAGTAGTTCCGGACAGGATAAAGAGACCCAGTACTTC. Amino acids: CASSSGQDKETQYF.